The next 3 T cell receptor beta chains were all read from a single sample in a study of prognosis after radiotherapy for stage I lung cancer. Amplicons of TCR beta CDR3 were generated from genomic DNA by two-round multiplex PCR. Primers (each specific to one TRBV or TRBJ gene) were used in first-round PCR. TCRdb re-called the multiplex PCR reads with MiXCR, one entry per CDR3 protein. The repertoire holds approximately 51,000 distinct CDR3 sequences, with approximately 30% as singletons. The source was PBMCs, collected before or after stereotactic body radiation therapy (not recorded which). These receptors all come from a donor over 45 with non-small cell lung cancer.

With regard to this clonotype: A much more abundant neighbour one base away suggests this may be a read error. The V gene is TRBV2, the J gene TRBJ1-5; 9 bases agree with TRBD1. The CDR3 has 15 amino acids. Per the germline V gene, CDR1 is SNHLY and CDR2 is FYNNEI. Written as DNA, the CDR3 is TGTGCCAGCAGTGGGTGGGACAGGGACAATCATCCCCAGCATTTT. This translates into CASSGWDRDNHPQHF.

This clonotype was counted at least ten times. This chain connects TRBV25-1 to TRBJ1-1; D gene ambiguous. V was cut by 9 bases and J by 1 base, with 6 bases left in between. Germline V gene lookup returns CDR1 MGHDK and CDR2 SYGVNS. There are 11 residues in the CDR3. The CDR3 DNA is TGTGCCAGTGGTAGGAACACTGAAGCTTTCTTT. Its translation: CASGRNTEAFF.

The sample holds many counts of this clonotype. The chain carries TRBV6-1 and TRBJ1-4; maybe TRBD1 (6 bases). Per the germline V gene, CDR1 is MNHNS and CDR2 is SASEGT. CDR3 length: 14 residues. Between the trimmed V and J ends, which lost 6 bases and 4 bases, there was a span of 12 bases. CDR3 in amino acids: CASSRGPNNEKLFF. The DNA for the CDR3 is TGTGCCAGCAGCAGGGGCCCTAATAATGAAAAACTGTTTTTT.